Listed here are 6 T cell receptor beta chains from one sample, sequenced in a study of patients and donors after allogeneic stem cell transplantation. In TCRdb, the RT-PCR reads were re-called with MiXCR into one record per CDR3 protein. The repertoire includes approximately 200,000 distinct CDR3 sequences, more than 35% of them detected once, and about 9.9% sits in the top ten. The sample consisted of blood, either unsorted or a sorted T cell fraction (not recorded which). These receptors came from a human donor who was either an allogeneic HSCT recipient or a stem cell or donor lymphocyte infusion donor (not recorded which). It is not recorded whose cells these are; they may come from a transplant donor.

The rearrangement uses TRBV5-1 and TRBJ1-1; D not resolved. V was shortened by 2 bases and J by 10 bases, with 12 bases between the two germline ends. Germline CDR1 is SGHRS and CDR2 is YFSETQ. The CDR3 length is 12 residues. Here the CDR3 reads CASSFDSRGAFF. The CDR3 region has the DNA TGCGCCAGCAGCTTTGATTCTAGAGGAGCTTTCTTT.

The chain has TRBV7-2 and TRBJ2-3; D may be TRBD1 (6 bases). Germline CDR1 reads SGHTA; CDR2 reads FQGNSA. The CDR3 has 16 amino acids. V dropped 1 base and J dropped 5 bases, with 16 bases sitting between them. The CDR3 reads CASSLVGAQRGDTQYF. The CDR3 DNA sequence: TGTGCCAGCAGCTTAGTGGGGGCGCAGCGAGGAGATACGCAGTATTTT.

This chain joins TRBV4-1 and TRBJ2-3, with 9 positions matching TRBD2. Looked up from germline, CDR1 is MGHRA and CDR2 is YSYEKL. Trimming cost V 3 bases and J 1 base; bases outside gene matches: 2. There are 15 residues in the CDR3. CDR3 bases: TGCGCCAGCAGCCACCAGCGGGGGGGCACAGATACGCAGTATTTT. Protein product: CASSHQRGGTDTQYF.

This clonotype was counted a few times. In DNA form, the CDR3 reads TGCAGTCTCTCGGGACCCTCCCTGTACAATGAGCAGTTCTTC. This codes for CSLSGPSLYNEQFF. V is TRBV20-1 and J is TRBJ2-1; D is perhaps TRBD1 or TRBD2 (5 bases each). The CDR3 is made up of 14 amino acids. V lost 8 bases and J lost 4, with 18 bases in between. Germline V CDR1 and CDR2: DFQATT, SNEGSKA (reference sequence).

The chain couples TRBV6-6 to TRBJ2-5; D is perhaps TRBD1 or TRBD2 (5 bases each). Trimming shortened V by 5 bases and J by 1 base, and 14 bases separated the two germline ends. CDR1 is MNHNY and CDR2 is SVGAGI in the germline V gene (reference sequence). This CDR3 comprises 15 residues. The CDR3 DNA is TGTGCCAGCAGTACGCGACCGGGACGCCAAGAGACCCAGTACTTC. This encodes CASSTRPGRQETQYF.

This clonotype came up a few times. The V call is TRBV3-1, the J call TRBJ1-1, with 7 bases aligning to TRBD1. The CDR3 spans 14 residues. Germline V gives CDR1 LGHDT, CDR2 YNNKEL (reference sequence). The V gene end was trimmed by 3 bases and the J gene end by 7 bases; junction bases not matched to a gene: 8. This chain's CDR3 is CASSHHGTVREAFF. The CDR3 nucleotides are TGTGCCAGCAGCCATCACGGGACAGTCCGTGAAGCTTTCTTT.